The rows below give T cell receptor beta chains drawn from one sample of a study of blood T cell repertoires in COVID-19. Method: immunoSEQ multiplex PCR; TCRdb's copy keeps in-frame clones and lacks some. Of more than 150,000 clones in the sample, 80% to 90% are singletons; the top ten hold about 12%. What was sequenced was peripheral blood. The receptors originated from a woman in her 70s with COVID-19, enrolled during active disease. CDR3s include the opening cysteine and the closing phenylalanine or tryptophan. The D gene is left open where the match is weak. Some rows have no size entry. The others give once, few or many, or a class for an expanded clone.

d_call	j_call	clone_size	v_call	cdr3_nt	cdr3_aa
TRBD1	TRBJ1-1	-	TRBV4-1	TGCGCCAGCAGCCACTTCGGGACAGTTGAAGCTTTCTTT	CASSHFGTVEAFF
-	TRBJ2-7	-	TRBV9	TGTGCCAGCAGCGTAGGCTCTAGTATACTGCATAGCTCCTACGAGCAGTACTTC	CASSVGSSILHSSYEQYF
TRBD1	TRBJ1-3	-	TRBV7-8	TGTGCCAGCAGCTGGACAGGGTCTGGAAACACCATATATTTT	CASSWTGSGNTIYF
TRBD1	TRBJ1-5	-	TRBV10-3	TGTGCCATCAGTGAGTCGACAGGGTACGTTGGCAATCAGCCCCAGCATTTT	CAISESTGYVGNQPQHF
TRBD1	TRBJ1-5	-	TRBV6-2/TRBV6-3	TGTGCCAGCAGCTATGGGGACAGGGGTGCCAATCAGCCCCAGCATTTT	CASSYGDRGANQPQHF
-	TRBJ1-1	once	TRBV3-1/TRBV3-2	TGTGCCAGCAGCCAAGTAGAGGGCACTGAAGCTTTCTTT	CASSQVEGTEAFF
TRBD1	TRBJ2-3	-	TRBV5-1	TGCGCCAGCAGCTTGGATACAGGGGCAGATACGCAGTATTTT	CASSLDTGADTQYF
-	TRBJ1-2	-	TRBV18	TGTGCCAGCTCACCCCCAGGGCTAGACGGCGGCTACACCTTC	CASSPPGLDGGYTF
TRBD1	TRBJ1-6	-	TRBV6-6	TGTGCCAGCAGTCTTCGGACAGGGGGTCTGGGGAATTCACCCCTCCACTTT	CASSLRTGGLGNSPLHF
TRBD1	TRBJ2-7	-	TRBV15	TGTGCCACCAGCACCAGGGGGGACAGGGGATCCGAGCAGTACTTC	CATSTRGDRGSEQYF
TRBD1	TRBJ1-5	once	TRBV10-3	TGTGCCATCAGTGAGACCTCCGGGACAGGGGCAGGTCAGCCCCAGCATTTT	CAISETSGTGAGQPQHF
TRBD1	TRBJ2-7	-	TRBV11-2	TGTGCCAGCAGCCACTGGCCTCGGCGGACAGGGATCCCCTACGAGCAGTACTTC	CASSHWPRRTGIPYEQYF
-	TRBJ1-3	few	TRBV5-4	TGTGCCAGCAGCACAGAACAGGGAGCTGGAAACACCATATATTTT	CASSTEQGAGNTIYF
-	TRBJ1-6	once	TRBV30	TGTGCCTGGAGTGTACCGGGAGGCTATAATTCACCCCTCCACTTT	CAWSVPGGYNSPLHF
-	TRBJ2-5	-	TRBV19	TGTGCCAGTAGTATTCAGGTTGGGGCCCCAGCCCAGTACTTC	CASSIQVGAPAQYF